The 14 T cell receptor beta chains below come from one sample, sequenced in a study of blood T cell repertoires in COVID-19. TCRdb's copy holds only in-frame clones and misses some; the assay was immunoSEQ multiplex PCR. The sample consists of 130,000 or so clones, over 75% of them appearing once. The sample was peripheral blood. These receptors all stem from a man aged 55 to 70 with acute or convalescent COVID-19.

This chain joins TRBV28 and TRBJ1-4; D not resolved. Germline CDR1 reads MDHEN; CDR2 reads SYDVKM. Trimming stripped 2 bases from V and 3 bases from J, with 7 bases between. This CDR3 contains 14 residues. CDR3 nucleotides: TGTGCCAGCAGTTTAACCAGGCCTAATGAAAAACTGTTTTTT. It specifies CASSLTRPNEKLFF.

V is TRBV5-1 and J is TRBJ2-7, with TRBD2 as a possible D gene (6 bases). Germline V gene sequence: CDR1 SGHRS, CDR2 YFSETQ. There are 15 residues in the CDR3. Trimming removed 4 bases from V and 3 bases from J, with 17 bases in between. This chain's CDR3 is CASSLVRRGNYEQYF. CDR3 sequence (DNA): TGCGCCAGCAGCCTCGTCAGGAGGGGCAACTACGAGCAGTACTTC.

DNA for the CDR3: TGTGCCAGCAGCTTAGCCCCAGGGGGTAGGGAGCAGTTCTTC. This translates into CASSLAPGGREQFF. The chain joins TRBV7-2 to TRBJ2-1; 7 bases agree with TRBD1. Per germline, CDR1 SGHTA and CDR2 FQGNSA. The CDR3 covers 14 residues. J gave up 10 bases and V 0 bases, and 6 bases lay outside the gene matches.

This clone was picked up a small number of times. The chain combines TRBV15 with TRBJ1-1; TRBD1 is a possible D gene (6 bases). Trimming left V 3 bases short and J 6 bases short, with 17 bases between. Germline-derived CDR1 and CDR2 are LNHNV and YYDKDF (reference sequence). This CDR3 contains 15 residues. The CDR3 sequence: CATSSPVQGIPEAFF. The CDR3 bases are TGTGCCACCAGCAGTCCCGTACAGGGAATCCCTGAAGCTTTCTTT.

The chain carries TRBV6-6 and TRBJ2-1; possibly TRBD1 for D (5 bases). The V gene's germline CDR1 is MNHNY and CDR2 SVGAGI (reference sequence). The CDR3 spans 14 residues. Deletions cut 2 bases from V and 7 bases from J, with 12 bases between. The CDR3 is CASSYGGRDNEQFF. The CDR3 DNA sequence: TGTGCCAGCAGTTACGGCGGCAGGGATAATGAGCAGTTCTTC.

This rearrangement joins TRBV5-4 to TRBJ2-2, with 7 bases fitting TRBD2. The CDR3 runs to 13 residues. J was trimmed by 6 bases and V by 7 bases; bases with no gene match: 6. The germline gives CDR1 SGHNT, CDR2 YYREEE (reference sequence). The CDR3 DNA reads TGTGCCAGCGGGCGGGAGAGTTCCGGGGAGCTGTTTTTT. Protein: CASGRESSGELFF.

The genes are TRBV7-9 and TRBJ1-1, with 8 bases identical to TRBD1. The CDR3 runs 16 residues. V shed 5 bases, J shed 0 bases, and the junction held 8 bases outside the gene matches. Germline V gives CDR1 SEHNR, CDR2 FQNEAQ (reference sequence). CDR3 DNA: TGTGCCAGCAGCCCGACAGGGGCCATTATGAACACTGAAGCTTTCTTT. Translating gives CASSPTGAIMNTEAFF.

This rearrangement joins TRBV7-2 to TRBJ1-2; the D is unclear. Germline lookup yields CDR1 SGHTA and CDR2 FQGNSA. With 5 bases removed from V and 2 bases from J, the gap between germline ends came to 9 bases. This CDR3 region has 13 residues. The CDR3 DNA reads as TGTGCCAGCAGCCCTTACGAGAACTATGGCTACACCTTC. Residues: CASSPYENYGYTF.

In DNA form, the CDR3 reads TGTGCCAGTAGTTCAGGGGGCGCGAACACCGGGGAGCTGTTTTTT. Residues: CASSSGGANTGELFF. This chain links TRBV19 with TRBJ2-2; TRBD1 matches at 8 bases. The J segment lost 0 bases and the V segment lost 5 bases, leaving 2 bases of the junction unmatched. This CDR3 has 15 residues. CDR1 LNHDA and CDR2 SQIVND come from the germline V gene (reference sequence).

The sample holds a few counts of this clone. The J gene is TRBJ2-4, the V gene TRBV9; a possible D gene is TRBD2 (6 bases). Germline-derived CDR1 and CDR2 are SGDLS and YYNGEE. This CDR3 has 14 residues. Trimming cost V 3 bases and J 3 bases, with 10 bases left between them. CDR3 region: CASSGGDGKNIQYF. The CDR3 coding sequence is TGTGCCAGCAGCGGGGGGGACGGCAAAAACATTCAGTACTTC.

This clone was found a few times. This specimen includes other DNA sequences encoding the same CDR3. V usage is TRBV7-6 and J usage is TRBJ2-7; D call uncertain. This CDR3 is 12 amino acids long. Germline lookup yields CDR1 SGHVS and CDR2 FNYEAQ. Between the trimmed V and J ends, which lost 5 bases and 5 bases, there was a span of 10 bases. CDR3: CASSPDTDEQYF. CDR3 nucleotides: TGTGCCAGCAGCCCCGATACGGACGAGCAGTACTTC.

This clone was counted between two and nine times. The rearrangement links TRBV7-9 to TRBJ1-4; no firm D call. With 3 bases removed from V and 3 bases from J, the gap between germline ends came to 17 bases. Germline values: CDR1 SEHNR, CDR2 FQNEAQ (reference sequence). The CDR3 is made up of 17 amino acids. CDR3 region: CASSLATSFGANEKLFF. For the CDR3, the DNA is TGTGCCAGCAGCTTGGCAACTAGTTTCGGTGCTAATGAAAAACTGTTTTTT.

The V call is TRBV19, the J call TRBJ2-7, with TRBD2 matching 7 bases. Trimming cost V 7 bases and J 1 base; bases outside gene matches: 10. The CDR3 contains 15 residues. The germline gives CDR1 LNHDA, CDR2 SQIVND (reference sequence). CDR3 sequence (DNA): TGTGCCAGTAAAATAAGGGAGGGCCAATCCTACGAGCAGTACTTC. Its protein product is CASKIREGQSYEQYF.

The CDR3 nucleotides read TGTGCCAGCAGCTTATTTCAGGGAGAGACCCAGTACTTC. Amino acids: CASSLFQGETQYF. This sequence joins TRBV11-3 and TRBJ2-5; possible D gene TRBD1, 5 bases. From germline, CDR1 is SGHNT and CDR2 YENEEA. The CDR3 sequence is 13 residues long. V shed 2 bases and J shed 4 bases, with 8 bases lying between them.